This T cell receptor beta chain derives from a study of shared clonotypes between healthy human individuals. The study's findings and limits: Generally, naive subsets came out with larger estimated richness than memory subsets.

Cells designated naive CD8 were CD45RO-negative and were positively selected for CCR7, with terminally differentiated effector memory CD45RA+ cells excluded. Repertoires were generated with immunoSEQ multiplex PCR, while TCRdb's copy carries only in-frame clones and drops some. Among 550,000 to 750,000 clones listed, 92% were seen once. In germline, CDR1 is SNHLY, CDR2 FYNNEI. CDR3 length: 16 amino acids. V was clipped by 7 bases and J by 2 bases, with 21 bases between them. On this clone itself: Its specificity is not known.

Material: naive CD8+ T cells sorted from blood. The sequence was collected from a man aged 25 to 40 in good health. The rearrangement links TRBV2 to TRBJ2-7; TRBD1 might be the D (5 bases). Here the CDR3 reads CASKGADDVQPYEQYF. The CDR3 bases are TGTGCCAGCAAAGGGGCGGACGACGTGCAGCCCTACGAGCAGTACTTC.